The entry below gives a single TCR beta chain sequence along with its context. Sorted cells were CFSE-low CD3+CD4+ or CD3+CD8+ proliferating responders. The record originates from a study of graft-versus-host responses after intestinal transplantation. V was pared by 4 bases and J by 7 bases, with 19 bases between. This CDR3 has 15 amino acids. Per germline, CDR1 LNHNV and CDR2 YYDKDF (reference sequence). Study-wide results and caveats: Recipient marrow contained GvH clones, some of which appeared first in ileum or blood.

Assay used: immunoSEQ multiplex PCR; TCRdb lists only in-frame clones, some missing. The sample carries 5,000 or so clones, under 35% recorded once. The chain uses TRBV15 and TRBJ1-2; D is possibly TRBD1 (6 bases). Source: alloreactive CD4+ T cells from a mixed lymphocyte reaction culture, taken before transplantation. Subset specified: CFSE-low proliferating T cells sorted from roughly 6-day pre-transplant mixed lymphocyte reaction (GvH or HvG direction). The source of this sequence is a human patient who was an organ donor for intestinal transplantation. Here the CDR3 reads CATSTINRASSGYTF. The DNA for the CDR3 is TGTGCCACCAGCACTATAAACAGGGCTTCTTCTGGCTACACCTTC.